The next 7 T cell receptor beta chains were all read from a single sample in a study of cytomegalovirus exposure and HLA in healthy donors. In the PCR, 60 Vbeta and 13 Jbeta primers were used. Some clones are missing from TCRdb's copy, which holds only in-frame ones; the method was immunoSEQ multiplex PCR. The table shows some 150,000 clones, with about 79% occurring only once. The sample consisted of PBMCs. The receptor source for this set is a woman aged 25 to 39 in good health and CMV-seronegative.

The V call is TRBV7-6, the J call TRBJ2-1; 14 bases are a match to TRBD2. The CDR3 length is 18 residues. V shed 1 base and J 10 bases; nucleotides not matched to a gene: 12. Germline V gives CDR1 SGHVS, CDR2 FNYEAQ. CDR3 coding DNA: TGTGCCAGCAGCTTAGGAGTGACTAGCGGGGGGGCCGGCGGGGAGCAGTTCTTC. Translated, it gives CASSLGVTSGGAGGEQFF.

V and J are TRBV7-7 and TRBJ1-1, with D maybe TRBD1 (5 bases). The CDR3 extends over 15 amino acids. The V gene's germline CDR1 is SSHAT and CDR2 FNYEAQ (reference sequence). CDR3 amino acids: CAIFSVGTSNTEAFF. The CDR3 DNA is TGTGCTATTTTTTCAGTAGGGACTTCGAACACTGAAGCTTTCTTT.

The chain recombines TRBV27 with TRBJ1-1; D might be TRBD1 (6 bases). Germline V gene sequence: CDR1 MNHEY, CDR2 SMNVEV (reference sequence). V was clipped by 4 bases and J by 1 base, with 7 bases between them. This CDR3 has 13 residues. The CDR3 loop is CASSWTANTEAFF. CDR3 in DNA: TGTGCCAGCAGTTGGACAGCGAACACTGAAGCTTTCTTT.

The chain joins TRBV9 to TRBJ1-2, with TRBD1 matching 8 bases. Trimming removed 6 bases from V and 4 bases from J; junction bases left unmatched: 5. The CDR3 loop spans 13 amino acids. CDR1 and CDR2 (germline): SGDLS, YYNGEE. In nucleotides, the CDR3 is TGTGCCAGCACAAGACAGGGGTCCTATGGCTACACCTTC. Residues: CASTRQGSYGYTF. Using reference TRBV9 and TRBJ1-2 for the parts outside the CDR3, the full variable domain is DSGVTQTPKHLITATGQRVTLRCSPRSGDLSVYWYQQSLDQGLQFLIQYYNGEERAKGNILERFSAQQFPDLHSELNLSSLELGDSALYFCASTRQGSYGYTFGSGTRLTVV.

The chain is built from TRBV27 and TRBJ2-7, with 14 bases lining up with TRBD2. V gave up 3 bases and J gave up 3 bases; unmatched junction bases: 7. Germline values: CDR1 MNHEY, CDR2 SMNVEV (reference sequence). CDR3 length: 17 amino acids. The CDR3 DNA reads TGTGCCAGCAGTTTTGGGACTAGCGGGGGCCGGCTCTACGAGCAGTACTTC. Protein product: CASSFGTSGGRLYEQYF.

This clone has only one observation. CDR3 in amino acids: CASSYEQGMYYGYTF. CDR3 sequence (DNA): TGTGCCAGCAGTTATGAACAGGGAATGTACTATGGCTACACCTTC. The chain is built from TRBV5-6 and TRBJ1-2; weak D call: TRBD1 (6 bases). The CDR3 extends over 15 amino acids. The germline V gene encodes CDR1 SGHDT and CDR2 YYEEEE. V was shortened by 5 bases and J by 3 bases, with 17 bases between the two germline ends.

This clone was detected once. The J gene is TRBJ2-3, the V gene TRBV7-6; a possible D gene is TRBD2 (5 bases). CDR1 and CDR2 (germline): SGHVS, FNYEAQ. The length of the CDR3 is 15 residues. V was trimmed by 0 bases and J by 2 bases, leaving 9 bases between them. The CDR3, as DNA: TGTGCCAGCAGCTTAGCGCGGGCCGCCACAGATACGCAGTATTTT. Amino acids: CASSLARAATDTQYF.